The 17 T cell receptor beta chains presented below share a single source sample, sequenced in a study of blood T cell repertoires in COVID-19 (dated by TCRdb to the early 2020s). The library was generated by the immunoSEQ multiplex PCR assay. Here the immuneACCESS table is served through TCRdb, limited to in-frame sequences with V and J called. Missing clones are a known gap in these copies; in checked studies unresolved V genes cover under half, and the rest lacks a known reason. Recorded for this sample are under 250,000 clones; about 85% of them occurred a single time. The top ten clonotypes cover 2.9% of the sample. The sequenced material came from peripheral blood. The receptors originated from a man aged 50 to 59 who had recovered from COVID-19.

The CDR3 sequence: CASLWSLLTGPPYEQYF. The CDR3 region has the DNA TGCGCCAGCTTATGGTCCCTCCTGACAGGGCCACCCTACGAGCAGTACTTC. This chain joins TRBV10-1 and TRBJ2-7, with 7 bases lining up with TRBD1. The trim removed 8 bases at V and 2 bases at J, leaving 18 bases unmatched. The CDR3 is 17 residues long. Germline V CDR1 and CDR2: WNHNN, SYGVQD (reference sequence).

CDR3 nucleotide sequence: TGTGCCAGCAGTTACTTGCGGGTCACAGATACGCAGTATTTT. Its protein is CASSYLRVTDTQYF. The gene calls are TRBV6-2 or TRBV6-3 and TRBJ2-3, with a tentative D call TRBD2 (5 bases). The CDR3 loop spans 14 amino acids. Germline V gene data show CDR1 as MNHEY and CDR2 as SVGEGT. Trimming left V 1 base short and J 2 bases short, with 7 bases between.

Only one count was recorded for this clone. V usage is TRBV25-1 and J usage is TRBJ1-1, with a weak D call TRBD1 (6 bases). Germline-derived CDR1 and CDR2 are MGHDK and SYGVNS. CDR3 length: 15 amino acids. Deletions cut 2 bases from V and 5 bases from J, with 15 bases between. The CDR3 DNA sequence: TGTGCCAGCAGTGAACGGGAGGGGGTGGGGACTGAAGCTTTCTTT. Protein sequence: CASSEREGVGTEAFF.

The chain is built from TRBV20-1 and TRBJ2-5, with D maybe TRBD2 (6 bases). CDR1 is DFQATT and CDR2 is SNEGSKA in the germline V gene (reference sequence). This CDR3 region has 14 residues. The V and J ends lost 3 bases and 1 base respectively, with 12 bases between them. CDR3 nucleotides: TGCAGTGCTAGTGCCGGGAGACCCCAAGAGACCCAGTACTTC. Translating gives CSASAGRPQETQYF.

This clone was detected a few times. This chain joins TRBV11-3 and TRBJ2-7; 7 bases fit TRBD1. After removal of 5 bases from V and 0 bases from J, the junction contained 4 bases not matched to a gene. Per germline, CDR1 SGHNT and CDR2 YENEEA. The CDR3 contains 14 residues. CDR3 DNA: TGTGCCAGCAGCCTGACAGGGAGCTCCTACGAGCAGTACTTC. It specifies CASSLTGSSYEQYF.

The chain uses TRBV10-1 and TRBJ2-3; 9 bases fit TRBD2. The CDR3 covers 13 residues. Trimming removed 9 bases from V and 5 bases from J; junction bases left unmatched: 6. Germline-derived CDR1 and CDR2 are WNHNN and SYGVQD (reference sequence). The CDR3 DNA follows: TGCGCCAGTGGTAGCGGGAGTAAAGATACGCAGTATTTT. As protein: CASGSGSKDTQYF.

The chain employs TRBV9 and TRBJ2-1; TRBD2 matches at 12 bases. CDR1 is SGDLS, CDR2 YYNGEE, per germline. The CDR3 consists of 15 residues. Losses at the gene ends were 2 bases for V and 5 bases for J; bases not matched to a gene: 2. The CDR3 is CASSVGLAGNNEQFF. CDR3 bases: TGTGCCAGCAGCGTGGGACTAGCGGGCAACAATGAGCAGTTCTTC.

This clone was seen just once. The chain employs TRBV10-2 and TRBJ2-3; TRBD2 matches at 8 bases. After removal of 0 bases from V and 6 bases from J, the junction contained 5 bases not matched to a gene. CDR1 is WSHSY and CDR2 is SAAADI in the germline V gene. The CDR3 is made up of 15 amino acids. The CDR3 DNA is TGCGCCAGCAGTGAGTCTCCGGGACTAGTGGATACGCAGTATTTT. It translates to CASSESPGLVDTQYF.

The chain links TRBV27 to TRBJ2-5; TRBD1 agrees at 7 bases. The germline CDR1 and CDR2 sequences are MNHEY and SMNVEV (reference sequence). This CDR3 contains 15 residues. The junction had 9 bases not matched to a gene; V was cut back by 3 bases and J by 5 bases. The CDR3 loop is CASSLRQGVRETQYF. CDR3 sequence (DNA): TGTGCCAGCAGTTTGCGCCAGGGGGTAAGGGAGACCCAGTACTTC.

This clone was recorded once. This chain connects TRBV15 to TRBJ2-7; 11 nucleotides align to TRBD2. V was clipped by 3 bases and J by 1 base; unmatched bases: 2. Germline assignment: CDR1 LNHNV and CDR2 YYDKDF (reference sequence). The CDR3 consists of 15 residues. This CDR3 reads CATSSRLAGSYEQYF. DNA of the CDR3: TGTGCCACCAGCAGCAGACTAGCGGGGTCCTACGAGCAGTACTTC.

The J gene is TRBJ2-1, the V gene TRBV6-5; tentatively, D is TRBD1 (7 bases). The germline V gene encodes CDR1 MNHEY and CDR2 SVGAGI. Trimming cost V 5 bases and J 1 base, with 12 bases left between them. CDR3 length: 15 amino acids. The CDR3 here is CASSRGRGSYNEQFF. For the CDR3, the DNA is TGTGCCAGCAGTAGGGGGCGGGGATCCTACAATGAGCAGTTCTTC.

V is TRBV11-3 and J is TRBJ2-1, with TRBD2 matching 10 bases. This CDR3 is 16 amino acids long. V lost 6 bases to trimming and J lost 6 bases; unmatched junction nucleotides: 11. Germline values: CDR1 SGHNT, CDR2 YENEEA. DNA for the CDR3: TGTGCCAGCAGGAAGGGGGGAGCTAGCGGGAGCAATGAGCAGTTCTTC. It is translated as CASRKGGASGSNEQFF.

A few counts support this clone. The CDR3, as DNA: TGTGCCAGCAGTCGGACACTATCTTCCTACGAGCAGTACTTC. Translation gives CASSRTLSSYEQYF. The chain is built from TRBV6-5 and TRBJ2-7; weak D call: TRBD1 (5 bases). Germline V gene data show CDR1 as MNHEY and CDR2 as SVGAGI. The V gene lost 5 bases and the J gene lost 1 base, with 12 bases spanning the gap. CDR3 length: 14 amino acids.

The gene calls are TRBV27 and TRBJ2-6; unclear D gene. Between the trimmed V and J ends, which lost 5 bases and 3 bases, there was a span of 5 bases. The CDR3 runs to 13 residues. Germline CDR1 reads MNHEY; CDR2 reads SMNVEV (reference sequence). In DNA form, the CDR3 reads TGTGCCAGCAGTCCCTTTGGGGCCAACGTCCTGACTTTC. This gives the protein CASSPFGANVLTF.

The chain is built from TRBV4-2 and TRBJ2-3, with 7 bases identical to TRBD2. The CDR3 has 16 amino acids. Germline loops: CDR1 LGHNA, CDR2 YNFKEQ. With 1 base clipped from V and 7 bases from J, the junction kept 11 bases outside the gene matches. CDR3 nucleotides: TGTGCCAGCAGCCAAGGGGGCCTGGGGGGGAAGAATACGCAGTATTTT. Protein: CASSQGGLGGKNTQYF.

The CDR3: CAWRTSGSGDTQYF. In DNA, the CDR3 is TGTGCCTGGAGGACTAGCGGGAGTGGAGATACGCAGTATTTT. This sequence joins TRBV30 and TRBJ2-3, with 12 bases identical to TRBD2. Germline-derived CDR1 and CDR2 are GTSNPN and SVGIG (reference sequence). CDR3 length: 14 residues. The V segment lost 3 bases and the J segment 5 bases; nucleotides outside the gene matches: 3.

V is TRBV29-1 and J is TRBJ2-3; possibly TRBD2 for D (6 bases). The CDR3 is 14 residues long. V dropped 1 base and J dropped 1 base, with 9 bases sitting between them. Germline V gene data show CDR1 as SQVTM and CDR2 as ANQGSEA. CDR3 sequence (DNA): TGCAGCGTTGAAGGGGGCGGGGGCACAGATACGCAGTATTTT. Translated, it gives CSVEGGGGTDTQYF.